This TCR beta chain was observed in a study of blood T cell repertoires in COVID-19. Study-wide background: Both acute and convalescent COVID-19 samples were obtained from the United States, Italy and Spain.

TCRdb's copy holds only in-frame clones and misses some; the assay was immunoSEQ multiplex PCR. The table includes about 88,000 clones, about nine tenths detected once. The TCR was taken from a man younger than 35 with COVID-19, enrolled during active disease. Input material: peripheral blood.

The CDR3 DNA reads TGTGCCAGCAGCAAGGTCCTGGACAGCATCTACGAGCAGTACTTC. This encodes CASSKVLDSIYEQYF. V usage is TRBV6-5 and J usage is TRBJ2-7, with D maybe TRBD1 (6 bases). Trimming removed 6 bases at V and 3 bases at J, with 18 bases between. Germline V gives CDR1 MNHEY, CDR2 SVGAGI. The CDR3 is 15 residues long.